This T cell receptor (beta chain) was identified in a study of technical replicates of blood from a handful of donors. Clones were read by immunoSEQ multiplex PCR, and TCRdb kept only the in-frame ones, dropping some. Here the sample spans 79,000 or so clones, around 96% being singletons. In germline, CDR1 is SNHLY, CDR2 FYNNEI. This CDR3 region has 13 residues. With 5 bases removed from V and 3 bases from J, the gap between germline ends came to 10 bases. This clonotype was obtained from a human donor in good health. Sequenced material: T cells isolated from PBMCs. The chain combines TRBV2 with TRBJ1-1; tentatively, D is TRBD1 (6 bases). The CDR3 protein is CASSPNRDTEAFF. DNA for the CDR3: TGTGCCAGCAGTCCTAACAGGGACACTGAAGCTTTCTTT.